The next 14 T cell receptor beta chains were all read from a single sample in a study of Graves' ophthalmopathy and Graves' hyperthyroidism (dated by TCRdb to between 2017 and 2018). The sequencer was an Illumina HiSeq 2000. For repertoire sequencing, TCR beta CDR3 regions were amplified from RNA transcripts. HTBI primers and the Qiagen OneStep RT-PCR kit were used in a first-round RT-PCR, which was followed by a second-round multiplex PCR, size selection and purification. Using fastp trimming at Q25 and MiXCR clonotype assembly, TCRdb reanalyzed the public sequencing data and kept in-frame beta chains. Every entry covers one CDR3 protein and lists the most common genes and DNA from its rows. This sample is represented by about 150,000 distinct CDR3 sequences; 37% of them were singletons. Approximately 6.3% of the sample is held by the ten biggest clonotypes. Sequences were obtained from peripheral blood. Source of these receptors: a woman between 35 and 50 years old with Graves' ophthalmopathy. Donor details come from another sample of the same person, matched by shared clones.

The J gene is TRBJ2-7, the V gene TRBV7-2; 9 bases are shared with TRBD2. V dropped 0 bases and J dropped 3; count of bases not matched to a gene: 9. The germline gives CDR1 SGHTA, CDR2 FQGNSA. The CDR3 runs to 17 residues. The CDR3 DNA is TGTGCCAGCAGCTTAGCGATTAGGAGCGGGGGGATCTACGAGCAGTACTTC. Its translation is CASSLAIRSGGIYEQYF.

This clonotype has ten or more counts. The genes are TRBV25-1 and TRBJ1-3, with D tentatively TRBD1 (5 bases). CDR1 is MGHDK, CDR2 SYGVNS, per germline. The V and J ends lost 6 bases and 0 bases respectively, with 15 bases between them. The CDR3 is made up of 16 amino acids. The CDR3 sequence: CASRISARVSGNTIYF. For the CDR3, the DNA is TGTGCCAGCAGAATCTCGGCCAGGGTCTCTGGAAACACCATATATTTT.

V and J are TRBV7-3 and TRBJ1-1, with D possibly being TRBD1 (5 bases). Trimming removed 2 bases from V and 5 bases from J, with 9 bases in between. The CDR3 runs 13 residues. From germline, CDR1 is SGHTA and CDR2 FQGTGA. CDR3 in DNA: TGTGCCAGCAGCTTACAAAGGGGAACTGAAGCTTTCTTT. This codes for CASSLQRGTEAFF.

This clonotype was observed at least ten times. The J gene is TRBJ2-5, the V gene TRBV7-2; D is unresolved. CDR3 length: 13 residues. From germline, CDR1 is SGHTA and CDR2 FQGNSA. V was pared by 5 bases and J by 5 bases, with 12 bases between. CDR3 sequence: CASSRSPGETQYF. CDR3 DNA: TGTGCCAGCAGCAGATCCCCGGGTGAGACCCAGTACTTC.

This clonotype has ten or more counts. The gene calls are TRBV29-1 and TRBJ2-4, with 7 positions matching TRBD1. CDR3 length: 14 amino acids. Unmatched junction bases numbered 5, after V lost 0 bases and J lost 6 bases. Germline V gene data show CDR1 as SQVTM and CDR2 as ANQGSEA. The CDR3 here is CSVEDGKGANIQYF. For the CDR3, the DNA is TGCAGCGTTGAAGATGGAAAGGGGGCAAACATTCAGTACTTC.

The J gene is TRBJ2-5, the V gene TRBV12-3 or TRBV12-4, with D uncertain. Trimming shortened V by 2 bases and J by 4 bases, and 5 bases separated the two germline ends. The CDR3 contains 12 residues. Written as DNA, the CDR3 is TGTGCCAGCAGTTTAAAGTTAGAGACCCAGTACTTC. This sequence encodes CASSLKLETQYF.

This clonotype was picked up one time. V and J are TRBV6-1 and TRBJ2-2; D might be TRBD2 (6 bases). The CDR3 spans 13 residues. Trimming took 10 bases from V and 7 from J, leaving 16 bases between them. Germline-derived CDR1 and CDR2 are MNHNS and SASEGT. The CDR3 region is CATRRAVVGELFF. DNA for the CDR3: TGTGCCACCCGGAGGGCCGTGGTCGGGGAGCTGTTTTTT.

This chain links TRBV6-5 with TRBJ2-7; tentatively, D is TRBD1 (5 bases). Germline V gene lookup returns CDR1 MNHEY and CDR2 SVGAGI. There are 16 residues in the CDR3. The V end lost 0 bases, the J end lost 1 base, and 13 bases lay between the germline ends. The CDR3 DNA is TGTGCCAGCAGTTACTCGCTGGACAACCCATCCTACGAGCAGTACTTC. It translates to CASSYSLDNPSYEQYF.

This clonotype was recorded at least ten times. The chain recombines TRBV18 with TRBJ2-5; tentatively, D is TRBD2 (5 bases). This CDR3 has 14 amino acids. V was trimmed by 4 bases and J by 5 bases, leaving 14 bases between them. Germline V gene sequence: CDR1 KGHSH, CDR2 LQKENI. Here the CDR3 reads CASSQREGWETQYF. The DNA of the CDR3 is TGTGCCAGCTCACAGCGAGAGGGCTGGGAGACCCAGTACTTC.

This clonotype was counted at least ten times. V usage is TRBV28 and J usage is TRBJ1-2; 8 nucleotides line up with TRBD1. V lost 6 bases and J lost 4; bases outside the gene matches: 16. CDR1 and CDR2 from the germline V gene are MDHEN and SYDVKM. The length of the CDR3 is 17 residues. The CDR3 loop reads CASSNTAPGGGSYGYTF. CDR3 sequence (DNA): TGTGCCAGCAGCAACACGGCCCCAGGGGGCGGGAGCTATGGCTACACCTTC.

This clonotype was counted ten times or more. The chain recombines TRBV25-1 with TRBJ2-6; no definite D call. Trimming cost V 1 base and J 0 bases, with 10 bases left between them. The CDR3 length is 17 residues. Germline CDR1 reads MGHDK; CDR2 reads SYGVNS. CDR3 loop: CASSELGSSSGANVLTF. The CDR3 coding sequence is TGTGCCAGCAGTGAATTAGGCAGCTCCTCTGGGGCCAACGTCCTGACTTTC.

A few counts support this clonotype. The junction and the germline gene differ at one end; a read error may be behind it. This rearrangement joins TRBV6-1 to TRBJ1-2, with unresolved D. From germline, CDR1 is MNHNS and CDR2 SASEGT. The CDR3 length is 13 residues. CDR3 residues: CAISAEPDYGYTF. In nucleotides, the CDR3 is TGTGCCATCAGTGCTGAGCCTGACTATGGCTACACCTTC.

This clonotype occurred many times. The rearrangement links TRBV6-1 to TRBJ1-2, with D unclear. The germline V gene has CDR1 MNHNS and CDR2 SASEGT. The CDR3 spans 16 residues. Trimming took 3 bases from V and 4 from J, leaving 18 bases between them. The CDR3: CASSETVLTGIYGYTF. CDR3 sequence (DNA): TGTGCCAGCAGTGAGACCGTGTTGACGGGGATCTATGGCTACACCTTC.

This clonotype occurred a few times. This chain connects TRBV12-3 or TRBV12-4 to TRBJ2-7, with 9 bases fitting TRBD1. Trimming at V came to 7 bases and at J to 5 bases, leaving 9 bases not matched to a gene. The CDR3 length is 14 residues. This CDR3 reads CASTNRDRANEQYF. DNA for the CDR3: TGTGCCAGCACCAACAGGGACAGGGCTAACGAGCAGTACTTC.